The source of this T cell receptor (beta chain) is a study of T cells in Graves' hyperthyroidism and ophthalmopathy. This clonotype was recorded many times. Germline V CDR1 and CDR2: SGHRS, YFSETQ. The J segment lost 0 bases and the V segment lost 4 bases, leaving 9 bases of the junction unmatched. CDR3 length: 16 amino acids. Authors of the study amplified TCR beta CDR3 regions from RNA transcripts. The TCR CDR3 first-round RT-PCR relied on the HTBI primer set. TCRdb re-called the multiplex PCR reads through MiXCR, storing one row per CDR3 protein. The table lists about 620,000 distinct CDR3 sequences, roughly 15% of them singletons.

This receptor was taken from a young woman with Graves' hyperthyroidism. The chain links TRBV5-1 to TRBJ1-1; 7 bases are a match to TRBD1. The sample taken for sequencing was blood. The DNA for the CDR3 is TGCGCCAGCAGCCTTAGTCCGGGACAGCTGAACACTGAAGCTTTCTTT. It codes for CASSLSPGQLNTEAFF.